The 23 T cell receptor beta chains in this list originate from one sample, sequenced in a study of blood T cell repertoires in COVID-19. TCRdb's copy holds only in-frame clones and misses some; the assay was immunoSEQ multiplex PCR. The profile shows approximately 170,000 clones, around four fifths of them singletons. Input material: PBMCs or T cells enriched from blood (not recorded which). These receptors were collected from a woman between 45 and 60 years old in a cohort exposed to, infected with or recovered from COVID-19 (not recorded which).

The chain is built from TRBV18 and TRBJ2-7; 8 bases are a match to TRBD2. The V gene end was trimmed by 2 bases and the J gene end by 3 bases; junction bases not matched to a gene: 9. The CDR3 is made up of 16 amino acids. From germline, CDR1 is KGHSH and CDR2 LQKENI. This CDR3 reads CASSPERVAGFYEQYF. The CDR3 bases are TGTGCCAGCTCACCAGAGAGAGTAGCGGGATTCTACGAGCAGTACTTC. Combining the CDR3 with reference TRBV18 and TRBJ2-7 gives the whole variable domain NAGVMQNPRHLVRRRGQEARLRCSPMKGHSHVYWYRQLPEEGLKFMVYLQKENIIDESGMPKERFSAEFPKEGPSILRIQQVVRGDSAAYFCASSPERVAGFYEQYFGPGTRLTVT.

This clone showed up just once. The chain joins TRBV5-1 to TRBJ2-5; 10 bases are a match to TRBD1. Germline V gene sequence: CDR1 SGHRS, CDR2 YFSETQ. The ends lost 0 bases at V and 1 base at J; junction bases unmatched: 3. The CDR3 extends over 16 amino acids. CDR3 loop: CASSLGTGGGQETQYF. The CDR3 nucleotides are TGCGCCAGCAGCTTGGGGACAGGGGGAGGCCAAGAGACCCAGTACTTC.

The chain carries TRBV7-8 and TRBJ1-4; 7 bases are shared with TRBD1. Germline assignment: CDR1 SGHVS and CDR2 FQNEAQ. This CDR3 comprises 15 residues. The ends lost 5 bases at V and 1 base at J; junction bases unmatched: 4. The CDR3 loop is CASSARQGTNEKLFF. As DNA, the CDR3 is TGTGCCAGCAGCGCCCGACAGGGAACTAATGAAAAACTGTTTTTT. The full variable domain, completed using reference TRBV7-8 and TRBJ1-4, is GAGVSQSPRYKVAKRGQDVALRCDPISGHVSLFWYQQALGQGPEFLTYFQNEAQLDKSGLPSDRFFAERPEGSVSTLKIQRTQQEDSAVYLCASSARQGTNEKLFFGSGTQLSVL.

This chain uses TRBV4-1 with TRBJ2-7, with TRBD2 matching over 14 bases. J lost 7 bases, V lost 5 bases, and 7 bases had no gene match. The CDR3 contains 15 residues. Germline-derived CDR1 and CDR2 are MGHRA and YSYEKL. The CDR3 spells CASSSGLAGGGEQYF. The CDR3 DNA reads TGCGCCAGCAGCTCAGGACTAGCGGGAGGTGGGGAGCAGTACTTC.

The J gene is TRBJ1-4, the V gene TRBV25-1; TRBD1 matches at 9 bases. CDR1 is MGHDK and CDR2 is SYGVNS in the germline V gene. V was clipped by 4 bases and J by 7 bases; unmatched bases: 10. CDR3 size: 16 residues. CDR3 region: CASSAGQGLRPEKLFF. Here the CDR3 DNA reads TGTGCCAGCAGTGCGGGACAGGGTCTTCGTCCTGAAAAACTGTTTTTT.

This clone was detected a few times. The chain uses TRBV7-8 and TRBJ2-5, with 9 bases aligning to TRBD1. J was trimmed by 3 bases and V by 5 bases; bases with no gene match: 16. The germline V gene encodes CDR1 SGHVS and CDR2 FQNEAQ. This CDR3 has 18 residues. Written as DNA, the CDR3 is TGTGCCAGCAGCCTTCGGAGCCGGGGACAGGGACTCGAAGAGACCCAGTACTTC. This codes for CASSLRSRGQGLEETQYF.

The chain employs TRBV30 and TRBJ1-4; D unclear. CDR3 length: 14 residues. The ends were cut back, 3 bases at V and 1 base at J, with 9 bases in the middle. CDR1 is GTSNPN and CDR2 is SVGIG in the germline V gene (reference sequence). In DNA, the CDR3 is TGTGCCTGGAGCGGACTGCGAACTAATGAAAAACTGTTTTTT. It specifies CAWSGLRTNEKLFF.

The chain uses TRBV13 and TRBJ2-3, with D possibly being TRBD1 (6 bases). V lost 4 bases and J 2 bases, leaving 13 bases between the germline ends. Germline lookup yields CDR1 PRHDT and CDR2 FYEKMQ (reference sequence). This CDR3 is built from 15 residues. CDR3 protein: CASSSRTEATDTQYF. In DNA form, the CDR3 reads TGTGCCAGCAGCTCCCGGACAGAGGCCACAGATACGCAGTATTTT.

V gene TRBV12-3 or TRBV12-4 combines with J gene TRBJ2-3, with D perhaps matching TRBD1 (7 bases). V was shortened by 3 bases and J by 6 bases, with 10 bases between the two germline ends. This CDR3 is built from 13 residues. This CDR3 is CASSFAGGDTQYF. The CDR3 DNA reads TGTGCCAGCAGTTTCGCAGGGGGGGATACGCAGTATTTT.

The CDR3 DNA follows: TGTGCCAGCAGCAAAATGAGCGGGGGGTCCTACGAGCAGTACTTC. Protein product: CASSKMSGGSYEQYF. The chain employs TRBV21-1 and TRBJ2-7; the table's D gene call, TRBD2, was not cross checked with the DNA. TRBV21-1 constitutes a pseudogene. The CDR3 covers 15 residues.

This chain uses TRBV12-3 or TRBV12-4 with TRBJ2-1; D not certain. V gave up 2 bases and J gave up 5 bases, with 7 bases separating them. This CDR3 has 13 residues. This CDR3 reads CASSLLYNNEQFF. CDR3 sequence (DNA): TGTGCCAGCAGTTTACTGTATAACAATGAGCAGTTCTTC.

The chain recombines TRBV5-4 with TRBJ2-5; tentative D call: TRBD2 (6 bases). The CDR3 is 15 residues long. The germline V and J ends were trimmed by 3 bases and 2 bases, with 14 bases remaining between them. Germline-derived CDR1 and CDR2 are SGHNT and YYREEE (reference sequence). The CDR3 spells CASSSLGGPQETQYF. The DNA for the CDR3 is TGTGCCAGCAGCTCCCTGGGGGGTCCACAAGAGACCCAGTACTTC.

This clone turned up a few times. V and J are TRBV7-9 and TRBJ1-1; 9 bases match TRBD1. The V gene's germline CDR1 is SEHNR and CDR2 FQNEAQ (reference sequence). The CDR3 has 15 amino acids. Unmatched junction bases numbered 7, after V lost 5 bases and J lost 3 bases. The CDR3 DNA reads TGTGCCAGCAGCGCACAACAGGGGGCGGACACTGAAGCTTTCTTT. As protein: CASSAQQGADTEAFF.

The genes are TRBV3-1 (or the pseudogene TRBV3-2) and TRBJ1-3; D call uncertain. CDR3 size: 14 residues. Trimming removed 3 bases at V and 3 bases at J, with 9 bases between. CDR1 LGHDT and CDR2 YNNKEL come from the germline V gene (reference sequence). In DNA, the CDR3 is TGTGCCAGCAGCCAGTACGGGGATGGAAACACCATATATTTT. Its protein is CASSQYGDGNTIYF.

This clone was seen more than once but under ten times. The chain couples TRBV28 to TRBJ1-1; the D gene is possibly TRBD1 (6 bases). The germline V gene encodes CDR1 MDHEN and CDR2 SYDVKM. With 7 bases removed from V and 8 bases from J, the gap between germline ends came to 14 bases. The length of the CDR3 is 12 residues. CDR3 DNA: TGTGCCAGCAAAACCGCAGGGGAAGAAGCTTTCTTT. Amino acids: CASKTAGEEAFF. The full variable domain, in which reference TRBV28 and TRBJ1-1 provide the parts outside the CDR3, is DVKVTQSSRYLVKRTGEKVFLECVQDMDHENMFWYRQDPGLGLRLIYFSYDVKMKEKGDIPEGYSVSREKKERFSLILESASTNQTSMYLCASKTAGEEAFFGQGTRLTVV.

V gene TRBV3-1 (or the pseudogene TRBV3-2) combines with J gene TRBJ1-3, with D unresolved. The CDR3 runs 13 residues. From germline, CDR1 is LGHDT and CDR2 YNNKEL (reference sequence). The V and J ends lost 11 bases and 1 base respectively, with 12 bases between them. The CDR3 nucleotides read TGTGCCTGTACCCGGGGTTCTGGAAACACCATATATTTT. Protein product: CACTRGSGNTIYF.

This rearrangement joins TRBV20-1 to TRBJ1-6; D is uncertain. This CDR3 region has 16 residues. Looked up from germline, CDR1 is DFQATT and CDR2 is SNEGSKA (reference sequence). Between the trimmed V and J ends, which lost 3 bases and 0 bases, there was a span of 12 bases. CDR3 loop: CSASFGSSSYNSPLHF. In DNA, the CDR3 is TGCAGTGCTAGTTTTGGCTCCAGCTCCTATAATTCACCCCTCCACTTT.

The rearrangement links TRBV12-5 to TRBJ2-1; weak D call: TRBD2 (6 bases). Trimming left V 3 bases short and J 11 bases short, with 14 bases between. Germline values: CDR1 LGHNT, CDR2 FRNRAP. The CDR3 is made up of 13 amino acids. The CDR3 spells CASGLTGETQQFF. DNA for the CDR3: TGTGCTAGTGGTTTAACGGGGGAGACTCAGCAGTTCTTC.

The rearrangement uses TRBV15 and TRBJ2-7; TRBD2 matches 7 bases. CDR1 and CDR2 (germline): LNHNV, YYDKDF (reference sequence). The CDR3 consists of 20 residues. Trimming cost V 2 bases and J 5 bases; bases outside gene matches: 24. The CDR3 protein is CATSRTGGALSSGISHEQYF. CDR3 DNA sequence: TGTGCCACCAGCAGAACCGGCGGGGCCCTCTCGAGCGGGATCAGCCACGAGCAGTACTTC. The complete variable domain, with remaining parts taken from reference TRBV15 and TRBJ2-7, reads DAMVIQNPRYQVTQFGKPVTLSCSQTLNHNVMYWYQQKSSQAPKLLFHYYDKDFNNEADTPDNFQSRRPNTSFCFLDIRSPGLGDTAMYLCATSRTGGALSSGISHEQYFGPGTRLTVT.

The rearrangement links TRBV5-1 to TRBJ2-5, with 7 nucleotides matching TRBD1. Germline V gives CDR1 SGHRS, CDR2 YFSETQ. V shed 0 bases and J 3 bases; nucleotides not matched to a gene: 8. The CDR3 sequence is 16 residues long. CDR3 sequence (DNA): TGCGCCAGCAGCTTGGCCCTAGGGGACAGAAAAGAGACCCAGTACTTC. Residues: CASSLALGDRKETQYF. Complete variable domain (other parts from reference TRBV5-1 and TRBJ2-5): KAGVTQTPRYLIKTRGQQVTLSCSPISGHRSVSWYQQTPGQGLQFLFEYFSETQRNKGNFPGRFSGRQFSNSRSEMNVSTLELGDSALYLCASSLALGDRKETQYFGPGTRLLVL.

The chain couples TRBV28 to TRBJ1-3; D might be TRBD1 (5 bases). CDR1 is MDHEN and CDR2 is SYDVKM in the germline V gene. The CDR3 is 15 amino acids. Trimming shortened V by 8 bases and J by 0 bases, and 14 bases separated the two germline ends. CDR3 residues: CASGRGGASGNTIYF. DNA of the CDR3: TGTGCCAGCGGTAGGGGAGGGGCCTCTGGAAACACCATATATTTT.

The chain uses TRBV12-3 or TRBV12-4 and TRBJ1-3; no clear D. V dropped 5 bases and J dropped 0 bases, with 5 bases sitting between them. The CDR3 loop spans 13 amino acids. The CDR3 region has the DNA TGTGCCAGCAGTATTAGCTCTGGAAACACCATATATTTT. Its protein is CASSISSGNTIYF.

This rearrangement joins TRBV6-5 to TRBJ1-6; TRBD1 matches 7 bases. Per germline, CDR1 MNHEY and CDR2 SVGAGI. This CDR3 is 16 amino acids long. The ends lost 0 bases at V and 7 bases at J; junction bases unmatched: 6. The CDR3 DNA is TGTGCCAGCAGTTACTCGCAGGCAGGGGGGAATTCACCCCTCCACTTT. Translation: CASSYSQAGGNSPLHF.